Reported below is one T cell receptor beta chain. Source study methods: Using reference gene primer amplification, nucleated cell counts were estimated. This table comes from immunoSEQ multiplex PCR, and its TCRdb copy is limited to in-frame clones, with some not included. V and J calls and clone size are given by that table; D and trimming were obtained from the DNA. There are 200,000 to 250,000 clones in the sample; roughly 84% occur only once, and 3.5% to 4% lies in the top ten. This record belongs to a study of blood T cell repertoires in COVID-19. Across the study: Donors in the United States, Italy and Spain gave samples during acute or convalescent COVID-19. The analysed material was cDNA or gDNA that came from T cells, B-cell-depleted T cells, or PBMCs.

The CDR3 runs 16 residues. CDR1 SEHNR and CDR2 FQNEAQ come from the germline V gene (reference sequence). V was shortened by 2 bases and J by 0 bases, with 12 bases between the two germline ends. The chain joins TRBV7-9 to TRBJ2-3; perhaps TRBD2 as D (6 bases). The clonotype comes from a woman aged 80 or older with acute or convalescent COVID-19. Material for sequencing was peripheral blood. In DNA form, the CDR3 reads TGTGCCAGCAGCTTACTCCGGGAGCCCAGCACAGATACGCAGTATTTT. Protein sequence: CASSLLREPSTDTQYF.